Shown below are 20 T cell receptor beta chains from a single sample sequenced in a study of T cell repertoires in cytomegalovirus infection. These receptors' antigens are unknown. TCRdb itself ran the reads through MiXCR, one entry per CDR3 protein. The sample shows 60,000 to 75,000 distinct CDR3 sequences, 25% to 30% of them seen only once. The source material was CD8+ T cells from cultured PBMCs, sampled from culture after CMV antigen stimulation. All receptors come from a human donor in good health (CMV status not recorded). Some clones in this sample may be carry-over from other donors' samples.

As to this clonotype: A read error may explain this, as a much larger clone is one base away. The gene calls are TRBV12-3 or TRBV12-4 and TRBJ1-2; weak D call: TRBD1 (5 bases). CDR3 size: 13 residues. The CDR3 bases are TGTGCCAGCAGCCTGACAGTTAACTATAGCTACACCTTC. Residues: CASSLTVNYSYTF.

The chain links TRBV5-6 to TRBJ1-2, with 8 bases lining up with TRBD1. Germline CDR1 is SGHDT and CDR2 is YYEEEE. J lost 3 bases, V lost 4 bases, and 5 bases had no gene match. The length of the CDR3 is 14 residues. CDR3 amino acids: CASSATGEDYGYTF. CDR3 sequence (DNA): TGTGCCAGCAGCGCGACAGGGGAAGACTATGGCTACACCTTC.

This clonotype was seen repeatedly, ten times or more. The chain has TRBV7-9 and TRBJ2-7, with 9 positions matching TRBD1. The ends lost 2 bases at V and 2 bases at J; junction bases unmatched: 13. The V gene's germline CDR1 is SEHNR and CDR2 FQNEAQ (reference sequence). This CDR3 region has 18 residues. CDR3 coding DNA: TGTGCCAGCAGCTTAACCCCTCCCGACAGGGGGACCGCCTACGAGCAGTACTTC. Its translation is CASSLTPPDRGTAYEQYF.

This clonotype was detected ten times or more. This chain joins TRBV7-3 and TRBJ2-1, with D possibly matching TRBD2 (6 bases). The V end was cut by 2 bases, the J end by 6 bases, with 11 bases between. CDR1 and CDR2 from the germline V gene are SGHTA and FQGTGA. CDR3 length equals 14 residues. CDR3 nucleotides: TGTGCCAGCAGCTTAGGGACTGGCCGCAATGAGCAGTTCTTC. Translation gives CASSLGTGRNEQFF.

This chain connects TRBV9 to TRBJ2-7; D gene unclear. There are 14 residues in the CDR3. V was trimmed by 0 bases and J by 5 bases, leaving 12 bases between them. CDR1 is SGDLS and CDR2 is YYNGEE in the germline V gene. The CDR3 bases are TGTGCCAGCAGCGTAGCGCCAGGAAGGAACGAGCAGTACTTC. Translating gives CASSVAPGRNEQYF.

This clonotype occurred many times. The chain joins TRBV30 to TRBJ1-6, with a weak D call TRBD1 (6 bases). The CDR3 spans 16 residues. CDR1 is GTSNPN, CDR2 SVGIG, per germline (reference sequence). V lost 0 bases and J 1 base, leaving 10 bases between the germline ends. As DNA, the CDR3 is TGTGCCTGGAGTGTTGAGGGGACATCCTATAATTCACCCCTCCACTTT. Translation gives CAWSVEGTSYNSPLHF.

The chain carries TRBV27 and TRBJ1-1; the D is unclear. Trimming took 2 bases from V and 6 from J, leaving 7 bases between them. The CDR3 sequence is 12 residues long. Germline V gene data show CDR1 as MNHEY and CDR2 as SMNVEV (reference sequence). The CDR3: CASSLPGSEAFF. CDR3 DNA sequence: TGTGCCAGCAGTTTACCGGGATCTGAAGCTTTCTTT.

J is TRBJ2-3 and V is TRBV5-6, with 10 bases identical to TRBD2. The CDR3 runs to 15 residues. V shed 3 bases and J 5 bases; nucleotides not matched to a gene: 6. Germline V gives CDR1 SGHDT, CDR2 YYEEEE. The CDR3 sequence: CASSSLAGAEDTQYF. As DNA, the CDR3 is TGTGCCAGCAGCTCTCTAGCGGGAGCGGAAGATACGCAGTATTTT.

The V and J genes are TRBV11-2 and TRBJ2-5; no reliable D call. The CDR3 contains 16 residues. Germline CDR1 reads SGHAT; CDR2 reads FQNNGV. Between the trimmed V and J ends, which lost 3 bases and 2 bases, there was a span of 16 bases. This CDR3 is CASSLDPATRQETQYF. The CDR3 DNA reads TGTGCCAGCAGCTTGGACCCTGCTACCCGACAAGAGACCCAGTACTTC. Full variable domain (missing parts from reference TRBV11-2 and TRBJ2-5): EAGVAQSPRYKIIEKRQSVAFWCNPISGHATLYWYQQILGQGPKLLIQFQNNGVVDDSQLPKDRFSAERLKGVDSTLKIQPAKLEDSAVYLCASSLDPATRQETQYFGPGTRLLVL.

This clonotype has just a few counts. The V gene is TRBV20-1, the J gene TRBJ2-7; D may be TRBD1 or TRBD2 (7 bases each). Germline CDR1 and CDR2: DFQATT and SNEGSKA (reference sequence). Trimming stripped 3 bases from V and 1 base from J, with 19 bases between. This CDR3 is 16 amino acids long. CDR3 protein: CSARGAGDRRSYEQYF. CDR3 sequence (DNA): TGCAGTGCTAGGGGCGCGGGGGACAGACGTTCCTACGAGCAGTACTTC.

J is TRBJ2-3 and V is TRBV9; 16 nucleotides align to TRBD2. The CDR3 totals 17 residues. The V gene's germline CDR1 is SGDLS and CDR2 YYNGEE. V shed 4 bases and J 5 bases; nucleotides not matched to a gene: 7. The CDR3 DNA follows: TGTGCCAGCAGCCCGGGACTAGCGGGGGGGCCAGGAGATACGCAGTATTTT. Protein: CASSPGLAGGPGDTQYF.

This clonotype showed up many times. This rearrangement joins TRBV7-9 to TRBJ2-5; TRBD2 is a possible D gene (5 bases). This CDR3 contains 14 residues. Germline V lookup: CDR1 SEHNR, CDR2 FQNEAQ (reference sequence). Deletions cut 3 bases from V and 0 bases from J, with 8 bases between. The chain's CDR3 is CASSFPGNQETQYF. In nucleotides, the CDR3 is TGTGCCAGCAGCTTTCCGGGAAACCAAGAGACCCAGTACTTC.

At least ten counts were recorded for this clonotype. The chain uses TRBV12-3 or TRBV12-4 and TRBJ1-6; TRBD1 matches 10 bases. Germline trimming cut 6 bases from V and 10 bases from J; bases unmatched to any gene: 6. The CDR3 is 14 amino acids. CDR3 region: CASRRGQGRSPLHF. The CDR3 region has the DNA TGTGCCAGCAGAAGGGGACAGGGGAGGTCACCCCTCCACTTT.

This sequence joins TRBV13 and TRBJ2-7, with 15 bases that match TRBD2. This CDR3 region has 18 residues. From germline, CDR1 is PRHDT and CDR2 FYEKMQ (reference sequence). The ends lost 4 bases at V and 0 bases at J; junction bases unmatched: 7. DNA of the CDR3: TGTGCCAGCAGCTCAGGACTAGCGGGAGGGCCTCTCTCCTACGAGCAGTACTTC. Translated, it gives CASSSGLAGGPLSYEQYF.

This chain uses TRBV4-1 with TRBJ2-3; no firm D call. This CDR3 is built from 14 residues. Germline V CDR1 and CDR2: MGHRA, YSYEKL. Trimming took off 1 base at V and 3 bases at J, with 8 bases between the two ends. The CDR3 DNA sequence: TGCGCCAGCAGCCAAGCGACTGGAACAGATACGCAGTATTTT. It specifies CASSQATGTDTQYF.

In its sample, this clonotype was seen once. The V gene is TRBV12-3 or TRBV12-4, the J gene TRBJ2-1; the D is unclear. This CDR3 has 14 amino acids. Trimming stripped 5 bases from V and 6 bases from J, with 14 bases between. CDR3 DNA: TGTGCCAGCAGTGTGGCTATAGTGGGCAATGAGCAGTTCTTC. Translation gives CASSVAIVGNEQFF.

The chain carries TRBV4-3 and TRBJ2-1; 9 positions match TRBD1. The V gene's germline CDR1 is LGHNA and CDR2 YSLEER. The ends lost 0 bases at V and 7 bases at J; junction bases unmatched: 10. This CDR3 is built from 17 residues. The DNA of the CDR3 is TGCGCCAGCAGCCAAGATCGGGGGACAGGGAGGTGGAATGAGCAGTTCTTC. This codes for CASSQDRGTGRWNEQFF.

J is TRBJ2-5 and V is TRBV7-9, with a weak D call TRBD2 (6 bases). The V gene's germline CDR1 is SEHNR and CDR2 FQNEAQ (reference sequence). V gave up 5 bases and J gave up 13 bases, with 20 bases separating them. CDR3 size: 13 residues. The CDR3 sequence is CASSPETRNARYF. DNA of the CDR3: TGTGCCAGCAGCCCGGAGACTAGAAATGCCCGGTACTTC.

CDR3 coding DNA: TGTGCCAGTCGCGAGGTAGCGGAACTCACAGATACGCAGTATTTT. Protein sequence: CASREVAELTDTQYF. V and J are TRBV19 and TRBJ2-3, with a possible D match to TRBD2 (6 bases). Trimming cost V 8 bases and J 2 bases, with 17 bases left between them. Germline V lookup: CDR1 LNHDA, CDR2 SQIVND (reference sequence). The CDR3 totals 15 residues.

The genes are TRBV15 and TRBJ2-3, with TRBD2 identical over 8 bases. Germline-derived CDR1 and CDR2 are LNHNV and YYDKDF (reference sequence). V trimming: 1 base; J trimming: 0 bases; junction bases outside the gene matches: 6. The CDR3 is 17 amino acids. The CDR3 protein is CATSRVLASGSTDTQYF. The CDR3 DNA follows: TGTGCCACCAGCAGAGTTCTAGCTAGCGGGAGCACAGATACGCAGTATTTT.